The present T cell receptor (beta chain) was sequenced within a study of blood T cell repertoires in COVID-19. In the study overall: COVID-19 samples from acute and convalescent phases originated in the United States, Italy and Spain.

CDR1 is SGHAT, CDR2 FQNNGV, per germline. The CDR3 covers 13 residues. V dropped 6 bases and J dropped 5; count of bases not matched to a gene: 6. Sequencing used immunoSEQ multiplex PCR; TCRdb keeps in-frame clones, though not all of them. The sample lists fewer than 400,000 clones; more than 75% were seen once. Individuals drawn from under 30 US areas were about 18 to 95 years old. The sequenced sample consisted of PBMCs or T cells enriched from blood (not recorded which). The TCR was taken from a woman in her fifties or sixties who had recovered from COVID-19. The chain links TRBV11-2 to TRBJ2-5; TRBD1 matches at 7 bases. The DNA of the CDR3 is TGTGCCAGCAGGAGGGGGCCGGAGGAGACCCAGTACTTC. It yields the protein CASRRGPEETQYF.